This TCR beta chain stems from a study of T cells in Graves' hyperthyroidism and ophthalmopathy. V was pared by 5 bases and J by 3 bases, with 6 bases of the junction left unmatched. The CDR3 runs to 14 residues. The V gene's germline CDR1 is SEHNR and CDR2 FQNEAQ (reference sequence). Used for diagnoses were clinical symptoms, serum thyroxine and TRAb, thyroid ultrasound and orbital computed tomography. Amplified TCR beta CDR3 regions derived from RNA transcripts. The primer set for the first-round RT-PCR of the TCR CDR3 was HTBI. TCRdb independently ran MiXCR on the multiplex PCR reads; one entry per CDR3 protein. The table has approximately 870,000 distinct CDR3 sequences, over 35% seen once. Study outcomes and limitations: Peripheral blood also featured most of the thyroid clonotypes expanded above 0.001.

In this sample, this clonotype turned up many times. As yet, its antigen is unknown. The clonotype was recovered from a man in his late teens or twenties with Graves' hyperthyroidism. This chain uses TRBV7-9 with TRBJ2-7, with TRBD1 identical over 8 bases. Sequencing was performed on blood. The chain's CDR3 is CASSLGTGYYEQYF. CDR3 nucleotides: TGTGCCAGCAGCCTCGGGACAGGATACTACGAGCAGTACTTC.